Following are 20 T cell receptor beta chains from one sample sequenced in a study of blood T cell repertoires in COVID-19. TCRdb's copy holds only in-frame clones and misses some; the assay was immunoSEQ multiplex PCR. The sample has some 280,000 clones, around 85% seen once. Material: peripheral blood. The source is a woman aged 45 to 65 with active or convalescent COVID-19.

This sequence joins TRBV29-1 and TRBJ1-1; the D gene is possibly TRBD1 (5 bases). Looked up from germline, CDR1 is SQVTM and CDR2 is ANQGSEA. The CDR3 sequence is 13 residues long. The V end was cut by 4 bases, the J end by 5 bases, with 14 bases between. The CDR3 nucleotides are TGCAGCGTTGGGGGCGCGGGAAATACTGAAGCTTTCTTT. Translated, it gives CSVGGAGNTEAFF.

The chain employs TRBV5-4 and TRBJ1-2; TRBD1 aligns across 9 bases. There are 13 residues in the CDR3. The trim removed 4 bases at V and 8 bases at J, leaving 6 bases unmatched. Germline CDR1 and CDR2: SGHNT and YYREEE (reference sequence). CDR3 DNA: TGTGCCAGCAGCCGACAGGGGGTGCGGGGCTACACCTTC. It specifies CASSRQGVRGYTF.

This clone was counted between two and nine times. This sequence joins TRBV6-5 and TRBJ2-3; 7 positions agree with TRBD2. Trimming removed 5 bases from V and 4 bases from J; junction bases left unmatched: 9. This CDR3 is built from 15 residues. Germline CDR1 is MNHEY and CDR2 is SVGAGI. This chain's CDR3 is CASSLSGTVPDTQYF. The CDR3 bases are TGTGCCAGCAGTCTCAGCGGGACCGTCCCAGATACGCAGTATTTT.

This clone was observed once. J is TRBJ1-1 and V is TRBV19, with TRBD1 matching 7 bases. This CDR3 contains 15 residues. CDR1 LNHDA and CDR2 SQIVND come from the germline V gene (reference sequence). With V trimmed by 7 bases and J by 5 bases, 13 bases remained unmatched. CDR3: CASTLSTGTETEAFF. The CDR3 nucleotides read TGTGCCAGTACCCTCTCGACAGGGACGGAGACTGAAGCTTTCTTT.

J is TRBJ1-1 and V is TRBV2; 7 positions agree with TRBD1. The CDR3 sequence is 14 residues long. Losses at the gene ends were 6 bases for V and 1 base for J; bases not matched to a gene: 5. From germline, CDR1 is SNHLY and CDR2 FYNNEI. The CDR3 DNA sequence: TGTGCCAGCAGGAAAGACAGGGAGAACACTGAAGCTTTCTTT. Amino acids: CASRKDRENTEAFF. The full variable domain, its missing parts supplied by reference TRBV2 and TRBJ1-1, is EPEVTQTPSHQVTQMGQEVILRCVPISNHLYFYWYRQILGQKVEFLVSFYNNEISEKSEIFDDQFSVERPDGSNFTLKIRSTKLEDSAMYFCASRKDRENTEAFFGQGTRLTVV.

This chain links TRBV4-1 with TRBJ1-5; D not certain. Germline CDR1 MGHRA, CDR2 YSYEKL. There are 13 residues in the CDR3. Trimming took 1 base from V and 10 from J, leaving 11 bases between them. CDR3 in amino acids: CASSQVREAPQHF. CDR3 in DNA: TGCGCCAGCAGCCAAGTGAGGGAAGCACCCCAGCATTTT.

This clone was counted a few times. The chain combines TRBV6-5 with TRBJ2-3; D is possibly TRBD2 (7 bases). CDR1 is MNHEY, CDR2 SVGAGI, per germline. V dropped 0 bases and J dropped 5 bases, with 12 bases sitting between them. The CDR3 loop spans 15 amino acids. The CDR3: CASSYSGGREDTQYF. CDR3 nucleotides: TGTGCCAGCAGTTACTCGGGGGGGCGCGAAGATACGCAGTATTTT.

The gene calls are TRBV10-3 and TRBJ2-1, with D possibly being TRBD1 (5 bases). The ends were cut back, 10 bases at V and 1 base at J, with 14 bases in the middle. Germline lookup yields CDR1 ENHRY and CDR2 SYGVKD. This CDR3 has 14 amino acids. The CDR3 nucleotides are TGTGCCACTTCGGAGACAGTTTCCTACAATGAGCAGTTCTTC. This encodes CATSETVSYNEQFF.

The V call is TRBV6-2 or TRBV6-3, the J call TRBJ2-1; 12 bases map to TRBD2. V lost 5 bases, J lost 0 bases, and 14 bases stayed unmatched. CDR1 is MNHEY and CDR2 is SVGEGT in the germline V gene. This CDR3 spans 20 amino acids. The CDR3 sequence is CASSKRPGLAGRGSYNEQFF. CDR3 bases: TGTGCCAGCAGTAAAAGACCGGGACTAGCGGGCAGGGGCTCCTACAATGAGCAGTTCTTC.

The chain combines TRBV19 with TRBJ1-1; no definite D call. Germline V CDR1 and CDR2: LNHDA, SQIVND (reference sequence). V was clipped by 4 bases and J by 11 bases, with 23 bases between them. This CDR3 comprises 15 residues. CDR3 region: CASSTGPRRSEGAFF. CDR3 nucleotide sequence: TGTGCCAGTAGTACAGGCCCGAGGAGGAGTGAGGGCGCTTTCTTT.

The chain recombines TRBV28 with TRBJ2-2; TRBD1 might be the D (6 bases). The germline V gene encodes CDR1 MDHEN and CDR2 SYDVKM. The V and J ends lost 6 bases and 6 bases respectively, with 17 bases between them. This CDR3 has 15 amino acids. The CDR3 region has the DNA TGTGCCAGCAGCAAACCTACAGGGAAGGCCGGGGAGCTGTTTTTT. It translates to CASSKPTGKAGELFF.

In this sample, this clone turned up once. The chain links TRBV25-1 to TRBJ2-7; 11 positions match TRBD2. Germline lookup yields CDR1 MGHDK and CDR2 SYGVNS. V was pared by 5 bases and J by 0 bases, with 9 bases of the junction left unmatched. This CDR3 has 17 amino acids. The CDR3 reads CASSPIRTSGHSYEQYF. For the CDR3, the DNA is TGTGCCAGCAGTCCTATTAGGACTAGCGGGCACTCCTACGAGCAGTACTTC.

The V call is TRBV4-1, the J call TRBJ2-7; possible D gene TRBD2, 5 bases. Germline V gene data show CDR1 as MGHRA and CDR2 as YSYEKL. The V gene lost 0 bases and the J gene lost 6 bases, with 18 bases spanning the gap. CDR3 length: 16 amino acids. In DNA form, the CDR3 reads TGCGCCAGCAGCCAAGAGTTCGGGCTAGCCTCCGTCGAGCAGTACTTC. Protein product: CASSQEFGLASVEQYF.

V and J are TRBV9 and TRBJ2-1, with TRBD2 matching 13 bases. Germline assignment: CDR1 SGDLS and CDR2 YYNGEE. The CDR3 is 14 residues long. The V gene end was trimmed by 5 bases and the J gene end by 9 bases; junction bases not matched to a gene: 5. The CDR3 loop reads CASSGLAGAVEQFF. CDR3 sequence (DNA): TGTGCCAGCAGTGGACTAGCGGGAGCGGTTGAGCAGTTCTTC.

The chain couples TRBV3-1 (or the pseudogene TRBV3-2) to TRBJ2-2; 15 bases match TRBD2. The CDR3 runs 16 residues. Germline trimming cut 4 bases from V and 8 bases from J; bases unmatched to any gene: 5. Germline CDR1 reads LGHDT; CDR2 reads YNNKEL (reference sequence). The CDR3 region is CASSRTSGRALGELFF. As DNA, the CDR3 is TGTGCCAGCAGCCGGACTAGCGGGAGGGCCCTGGGGGAGCTGTTTTTT.

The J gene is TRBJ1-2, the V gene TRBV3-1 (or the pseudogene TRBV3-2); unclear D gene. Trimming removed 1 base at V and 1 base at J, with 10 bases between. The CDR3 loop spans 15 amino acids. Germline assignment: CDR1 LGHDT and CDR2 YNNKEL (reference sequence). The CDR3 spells CASSQVPTSNYGYTF. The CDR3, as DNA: TGTGCCAGCAGCCAAGTCCCGACAAGTAACTATGGCTACACCTTC.

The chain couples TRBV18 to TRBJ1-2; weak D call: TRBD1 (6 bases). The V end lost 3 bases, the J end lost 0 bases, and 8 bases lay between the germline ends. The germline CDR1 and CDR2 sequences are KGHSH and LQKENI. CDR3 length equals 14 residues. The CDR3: CASSPDRTNYGYTF. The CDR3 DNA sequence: TGTGCCAGCTCACCCGACAGGACTAACTATGGCTACACCTTC.

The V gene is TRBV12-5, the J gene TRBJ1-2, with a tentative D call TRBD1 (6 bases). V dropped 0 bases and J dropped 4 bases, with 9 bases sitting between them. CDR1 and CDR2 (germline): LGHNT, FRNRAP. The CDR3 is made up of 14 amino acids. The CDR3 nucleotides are TGTGCTAGTGGTTTGGTAACAGGGAGCTATGGCTACACCTTC. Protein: CASGLVTGSYGYTF.

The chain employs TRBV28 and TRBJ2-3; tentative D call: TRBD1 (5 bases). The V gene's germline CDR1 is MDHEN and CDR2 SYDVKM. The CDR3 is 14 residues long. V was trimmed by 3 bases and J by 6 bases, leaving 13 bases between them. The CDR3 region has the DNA TGTGCCAGCAGTTTCTACAGGAGACCCGATACGCAGTATTTT. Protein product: CASSFYRRPDTQYF.

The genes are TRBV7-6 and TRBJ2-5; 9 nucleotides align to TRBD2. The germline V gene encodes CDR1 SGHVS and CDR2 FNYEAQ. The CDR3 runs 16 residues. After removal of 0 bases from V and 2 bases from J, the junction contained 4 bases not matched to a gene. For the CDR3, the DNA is TGTGCCAGCAGCTTAGCGGCTAGCGGGGCACAAGAGACCCAGTACTTC. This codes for CASSLAASGAQETQYF.